This T cell receptor beta chain was retrieved from a study of vaccination effects on CD4 cells after COVID-19. ViraFEST expansion of antigen-specific CD4+ T cells with viral peptide pools preceded sequencing. Investigators separated out CD4+ T cells once more than nine days of culture had passed. Neither prior SARS-CoV-2 infection nor positive nucleocapsid antibodies were present in the vaccine recipients. The assay was immunoSEQ multiplex PCR, and TCRdb's table has in-frame clones only and misses some. The sample holds approximately 40,000 clones; under 70% are singletons and the top ten take approximately 24%. CDR1 SGHAT and CDR2 FQNNGV come from the germline V gene. J gave up 5 bases and V 3 bases, and 9 bases lay outside the gene matches. The CDR3 contains 16 residues. In this sample, this clone turned up once. What it binds is not known.

The V gene is TRBV11-2, the J gene TRBJ1-2, with 10 nucleotides matching TRBD1. The clonotype originates from a human donor who received a COVID-19 vaccine. Sequences were derived from CD4+ T cells from PBMCs cultured with SARS-CoV-2 spike peptides, sampled before COVID-19 vaccination. This CDR3 reads CASSFPPTGGGYGYTF. CDR3 nucleotide sequence: TGTGCCAGCAGCTTCCCCCCGACAGGGGGCGGGTATGGCTACACCTTC. The whole variable domain, remainder taken from reference TRBV11-2 and TRBJ1-2, is EAGVAQSPRYKIIEKRQSVAFWCNPISGHATLYWYQQILGQGPKLLIQFQNNGVVDDSQLPKDRFSAERLKGVDSTLKIQPAKLEDSAVYLCASSFPPTGGGYGYTFGSGTRLTVV.